This T cell receptor (beta chain) was retrieved from a study of CD4 T cells in relation to SARS-CoV-2 and coronaviruses. Unexposed donor CD4+ T cells date from 2011-2018, before the COVID-19 pandemic. CD4+ T cells were isolated from the cells after 10 days of culture. Using immunoSEQ multiplex PCR, the repertoire was profiled, and TCRdb retains in-frame clones only, with some absent. The sample lists 15,000 to 25,000 clones; over 70% were seen once. Findings and limits, study-wide: Crossreactivity was assessed only for spike protein, not other viral proteins.

Worth noting for this clone: Its antigen is currently unknown.

The CDR3 has 15 amino acids. J gave up 9 bases and V 1 base, and 5 bases lay outside the gene matches. Per germline, CDR1 SGHAT and CDR2 FQNNGV. The sequenced sample was CD4+ T cells from PBMCs, cultured in vitro. This clonotype originated in a human donor in good health. The rearrangement joins TRBV11-2 to TRBJ1-6; 8 bases fit TRBD1. The CDR3 loop reads CASSLGRTGSSPLHF. As DNA, the CDR3 is TGTGCCAGCAGCTTAGGCCGGACAGGGTCTTCACCCCTCCACTTT.